A selection of T cell receptor beta chains follows, all from one sample in a study of blood T cell repertoires in COVID-19. Repertoires were generated with immunoSEQ multiplex PCR, while TCRdb's copy carries only in-frame clones and drops some. The repertoire holds tens of thousands of clones, with around 88% as singletons. Material for sequencing was peripheral blood. Receptors originate from a woman aged 80 or over with acute or convalescent COVID-19. The CDR3 runs from the conserved cysteine through the conserved F or W. The order of the fields is CDR3 length, clone size, V gene, J gene, D gene, CDR3 DNA, CDR3 protein. D genes are given only for firm matches. Where a row states a size, it is once, few, many or the class of an expanded clone; other rows omit it.

12	.	TRBV20-1	TRBJ1-2	.	TGCAGTGCTAGTGAGTCAGACTATGGCTACACCTTC	CSASESDYGYTF
16	.	TRBV6-6	TRBJ1-5	.	TGTGCCAGCACCCCCGACCCTTGGGAGGGCAATCAGCCCCAGCATTTT	CASTPDPWEGNQPQHF
15	.	TRBV27	TRBJ1-6	TRBD1	TGTGCCAGCAGTTCCTCGGGACAGACTCATTCACCCCTCCACTTT	CASSSSGQTHSPLHF
17	.	TRBV5-6	TRBJ2-1	TRBD2	TGTGCCAGCAGCTTGGACCTCGGGACTAGCGGGGTAAATGAGCAGTTCTTC	CASSLDLGTSGVNEQFF
12	.	TRBV20-1	TRBJ2-5	.	TGCAGTGCTAGTGGGAGGCAAGAGACCCAGTACTTC	CSASGRQETQYF
17	.	TRBV21-1	TRBJ1-1	.	TGTGCCAGCAGCAAAGCGGTTCGGCACTATGGTATAGGTGAAGCTTTCTTT	CASSKAVRHYGIGEAFF
16	.	TRBV5-1	TRBJ1-1	TRBD1	TGCGCCAGCAGCTGGGACCCCGGGACAGGTTACACTGAAGCTTTCTTT	CASSWDPGTGYTEAFF
15	.	TRBV2	TRBJ1-2	.	TGTGCCAGCAGTCCTCCCTGGACAGCTTCGGGGGGCTACACCTTC	CASSPPWTASGGYTF
16	.	TRBV20-1	TRBJ2-1	TRBD2	TGCAGTGCAAGTTTGGTTAGCGGGAGGGCATCAGGGGAGCAGTTCTTC	CSASLVSGRASGEQFF
15	.	TRBV14	TRBJ2-1	.	TGTGCCAGCAGCCAAACTTACAGGGTAGGCAATGAGCAGTTCTTC	CASSQTYRVGNEQFF
14	.	TRBV7-9	TRBJ2-3	.	TGTGCCAGCAGCTTAGGTGGCGGTGAAAGGACGCAGTATTTT	CASSLGGGERTQYF
16	.	TRBV5-1	TRBJ2-1	.	TGCGCCAGCAGCACCACCGGGACTTCGTCCTACAATGAGCAGTTCTTC	CASSTTGTSSYNEQFF
15	.	TRBV5-6	TRBJ1-6	TRBD1	TGTGCCAGCAGCTCCCGGACAGGGTTCGTTTCACCCCTCCACTTT	CASSSRTGFVSPLHF
15	.	TRBV27	TRBJ1-5	.	TGTGCCAGCAGTTTAGAGGGCTTCGGCAATCAGCCCCAGCATTTT	CASSLEGFGNQPQHF
14	once	TRBV12-5	TRBJ1-4	TRBD1	TGTGCTAGTGGCTCCGGACAGGTGAAGGAAAAACTGTTTTTT	CASGSGQVKEKLFF
17	.	TRBV3-1/TRBV3-2	TRBJ2-6	TRBD2	TGTGCCAGCAGCCAGACTAGCGGGGGCACTGGGGCCAACGTCCTGACTTTC	CASSQTSGGTGANVLTF
14	.	TRBV4-2	TRBJ1-3	.	TGTGCCAGCAGCCAAGAGCGGGCGGGGAACACCATATATTTT	CASSQERAGNTIYF
15	.	TRBV7-8	TRBJ2-5	.	TGTGCCAGCAGCTTAGCATGGACAGACCAAGAGACCCAGTACTTC	CASSLAWTDQETQYF
15	.	TRBV10-1	TRBJ2-1	.	TGCGCCAGCGCCAGCGGAGGGAGCTCCTACAATGAGCAGTTCTTC	CASASGGSSYNEQFF
12	once	TRBV28	TRBJ1-6	.	TGTGCCAGCAGTTTACTGTATTCACCCCTCCACTTT	CASSLLYSPLHF
14	.	TRBV13	TRBJ1-1	.	TGTGCCAGCACCCCCTTTCCGGCGGCACAAGAAGCTTTCTTT	CASTPFPAAQEAFF
13	.	TRBV20-1	TRBJ1-5	.	TGCAGTGCTAGTCGACAGTACAATCAGCCCCAGCATTTT	CSASRQYNQPQHF
12	.	TRBV6-6	TRBJ1-2	.	TGTGCCGCACGTTCAGGGGCGGGTGGCTACACCTTC	CAARSGAGGYTF
16	once	TRBV5-1	TRBJ1-1	TRBD1	TGCGCCAGCAGCTTGGTGGCCCAGACAGGGGGTGCTGAAGCTTTCTTT	CASSLVAQTGGAEAFF
15	.	TRBV19	TRBJ1-2	.	TGTGCCAGTAGTGTAAGAACCGGGAGTAACTATGGCTACACCTTC	CASSVRTGSNYGYTF
17	.	TRBV13	TRBJ2-2	TRBD2	TGTGCCAGCAGCTTAGGTCGACTAGCGGGAAGAGACGGGGAGCTGTTTTTT	CASSLGRLAGRDGELFF
16	.	TRBV30	TRBJ2-2	TRBD2	TGTGCCTGGAGTGTAATTCTAGCGGGAGGCTTCGGGGAGCTGTTTTTT	CAWSVILAGGFGELFF
15	.	TRBV7-2	TRBJ2-1	.	TGTGCCAGCAGCACTCCCCAAACCACCTACAATGAGCAGTTCTTC	CASSTPQTTYNEQFF
15	.	TRBV6-6	TRBJ2-5	TRBD2	TGTGCCAGCAGTTATAAGACTAGCGTTCAAGAGACCCAGTACTTC	CASSYKTSVQETQYF
16	.	TRBV7-8	TRBJ1-5	TRBD1	TGTGCCAGCAGCCCAATGGTAGGACAGGGGAATCAGCCCCAGCATTTT	CASSPMVGQGNQPQHF
11	once	TRBV12-3/TRBV12-4	TRBJ1-6	.	TGTGCCAGCAGTTTTTCGGGGCCCCTCCACTTT	CASSFSGPLHF
12	few	TRBV7-9	TRBJ2-1	TRBD1	TGTGCCAGTCACAGGGGCCACAATGAGCAGTTCTTC	CASHRGHNEQFF
14	.	TRBV10-3	TRBJ2-3	.	TGTGCCATCAGTCCGGAGGGAAGCACAGATACGCAGTATTTT	CAISPEGSTDTQYF
15	once	TRBV7-2	TRBJ2-7	TRBD1	TGTGCCAGCAGCTTAGGGGGACAGGGGGCCTACGAGCAGTACTTC	CASSLGGQGAYEQYF
16	.	TRBV5-1	TRBJ1-2	.	TGCGCCAGCAGCAGGACCCCCCGGGGGTTGAACTATGGCTACACCTTC	CASSRTPRGLNYGYTF
14	.	TRBV15	TRBJ1-4	.	TGTGCCACCAGCAGAGCCCAGACAGGTGAAAAACTGTTTTTT	CATSRAQTGEKLFF
14	.	TRBV25-1	TRBJ1-1	TRBD1	TGTGCCAGCAGGATTCAGGGGGCTTTCGCTGAAGCTTTCTTT	CASRIQGAFAEAFF
13	.	TRBV29-1	TRBJ1-1	.	TGCAGCGTTGACACGGACTTGAACACTGAAGCTTTCTTT	CSVDTDLNTEAFF
14	.	TRBV18	TRBJ2-3	TRBD2	TGTGCCAGCTCACTCGGACCCGGGACTAGGGAGCAGTATTTT	CASSLGPGTREQYF
13	.	TRBV10-3	TRBJ2-1	.	TGTGCCATCAGTGAAGGGACAAGCAATGAGCAGTTCTTC	CAISEGTSNEQFF
15	.	TRBV9	TRBJ2-3	TRBD2	TGTGCCAGCAGCGTAGAGCGGGGGGGCCCAGATACGCAGTATTTT	CASSVERGGPDTQYF
16	.	TRBV5-4	TRBJ2-5	TRBD2	TGTGCCAGCAGCTCATATCTAGCGGGAGTGAGCGAGACCCAGTACTTC	CASSSYLAGVSETQYF
18	.	TRBV7-3	TRBJ2-6	TRBD1	TGTGCCAGCAGCTTAATGCCCCAGGGGGCTGTTGGGGCCAACGTCCTGACTTTC	CASSLMPQGAVGANVLTF
13	.	TRBV10-3	TRBJ2-7	.	TGTGCCATCATGAAGCAGGGGGGCGACGAGCAGTACTTC	CAIMKQGGDEQYF
15	.	TRBV25-1	TRBJ2-1	TRBD1	TGTGCCAGCAGGGGACAGGGGAAGGACTACAATGAGCAGTTCTTC	CASRGQGKDYNEQFF
12	.	TRBV6-5	TRBJ1-2	.	TGTGCCAGCACGGGGAAAACTCATGGCTACACCTTC	CASTGKTHGYTF
15	few	TRBV2	TRBJ1-2	.	TGTGCCAGCAGTGAAACGGGGCAGGGGCTCGGTGGCTACACCTTC	CASSETGQGLGGYTF
16	.	TRBV5-1	TRBJ1-3	TRBD1	TGCGCCAGCAGCTTGGGACAGGGGAGCTCTGGAAACACCATATATTTT	CASSLGQGSSGNTIYF
16	.	TRBV3-1/TRBV3-2	TRBJ2-3	TRBD2	TGTGCCAGCAGCCAGGGACTAGCGGGGGCCACAGATACGCAGTATTTT	CASSQGLAGATDTQYF
13	.	TRBV11-2	TRBJ2-5	TRBD2	TGTGCCAGCAGCTTTTCTAGCGGGGAGACCCAGTACTTC	CASSFSSGETQYF
14	.	TRBV11-2	TRBJ1-5	.	TGTGCCAGCAGCTTGGGAGAGGGAAGGCAGCCCCAGCATTTT	CASSLGEGRQPQHF
14	.	TRBV6-6	TRBJ2-7	TRBD1	TGTGCCAGCAGTTACTTGGGACAGAACTACGAGCAGTACTTC	CASSYLGQNYEQYF
16	.	TRBV19	TRBJ2-1	TRBD2	TGTGCCAGTAGTCCTTGGACTAGCGGGGCCTACAATGAGCAGTTCTTC	CASSPWTSGAYNEQFF
15	.	TRBV30	TRBJ2-1	.	TGTGCCTGGAGCCCGCAGGGGTCATCCTACAATGAGCAGTTCTTC	CAWSPQGSSYNEQFF
13	.	TRBV4-1	TRBJ1-5	.	TGCGCCAGCAGCCAAGGGAGGGATCAGCCCCAGCATTTT	CASSQGRDQPQHF